The present T cell receptor beta chain was sequenced within a study of human T cells and chemical hapten exposure (dated by TCRdb to about 2021). About the investigation overall: For sensitization, 2% DPC in acetone was applied to a roughly 2 cm by roughly 2 cm area of upper inner arm skin. Weekly therapeutic DPC doses were additionally applied to the scalp of patients throughout the roughly 25-week study period. Patch tests used Finn chambers with 0.01% DPC on the upper back, scored after 6 days by International Contact Dermatitis Research Group standards. The mostly female patient cohort included alopecia areata with under or over 50% scalp involvement, alopecia totalis and alopecia universalis. Libraries were combined into a pool for sequencing, and differences in TCR yield between samples came mainly from small differences in library volumes within the pool. The study tracked peripheral blood TCR repertoire changes in vivo during primary and secondary sensitization to the hapten diphenylcyclopropenone (DPC) in alopecia patients. Blood samples were taken from patients before sensitization (week 0) and then at 2, 6 and about 24 weeks after DPC sensitization. Approximately 28 alopecia patients provided blood for TCR sequencing at one to four time points (pre-sensitization, 2, 6 and 24 weeks).

The time point label here, explained by the study, means: pre-sensitization, week 0. Read against the paper, the sample's treatment or condition label means: therapeutic diphenylcyclopropenone sensitization with weekly scalp DPC. Blood at each patch-test visit was drawn before the patch test was applied. Eligible patients were aged 18 to 70, diagnosed with alopecia, deemed suitable for DPC therapy, and excluded if pregnant. Unfractionated whole blood was collected in Tempus Blood RNA tubes, and total RNA was extracted from that blood. This clonotype turned up a few times. Its cognate antigen has yet to be identified. Qualities for individual bases were not recorded, and no much larger clone is one base off. Overall results and qualifications from the work: Repeated subsampling changed both the strength of the expansion versus patch-test correlation and the threshold at which the correlation became significant. DPC sensitization did not change the number of TCRs with a frequency above 1 in 1000, and there was no evidence of changes in global repertoire structure. Because all patients had alopecia, a presumed autoimmune disease, the immune response of the patients might differ from that of healthy individuals. Patch test score correlated positively with the number of PT1 expanded TCRs, reaching significance at thresholds 8, 16 and 32 but not at 4. Compared with pre-sensitization or healthy control sets, expanded TCRs formed significantly more large CDR3 similarity clusters, which is consistent with antigen-driven responses.

Libraries came from RACE. Sequencing was performed on a NextSeq 500. During library preparation, unique molecular identifiers were attached to individual cDNA molecules so that TCRs could be counted in a quantitative, reproducible way. Each blood RNA sample was used to sequence both TCR alpha and TCR beta chains. The study's processing was this. A median of around 96,000 TCRs per sample was observed, with a range of about 23,224 to 690,600. V, J and CDR3 annotation of the TCR reads was performed with the Decombinator software suite. For the PS versus PT1 abundance plots, all samples were subsampled to the same number of TCRs (28,000). Expanded TCRs were defined as absent before sensitization and observed at least eight times at the 2-week time point. TCRdb ran its own pipeline on the public reads, namely fastp trimming at Q25 and MiXCR clone calling, and kept in-frame beta chains. Each CDR3 protein gets just one entry, which takes the most common genes and DNA from the rows behind it. TCRdb assigned the V and J calls; the authors' analysis was not used. In all, the sample holds 45,000 to 60,000 distinct CDR3 sequences, and about a tenth of those were seen once. More than 13% of the sample rests with the top ten.

The germline V gene supplies CDR1 KGHDR and CDR2 SFDVKD. From the cysteine through the phenylalanine, the CDR3 covers 17 amino acids. Only the CDR3 portion is preserved as DNA: 51 bases, with reading frame beginning at the first base. V and J are truncated by 4 bases and 0 bases respectively, leaving an intervening sequence of 16 bases. Recombination linked TRBV24-1 to TRBJ2-3, with an unclear D gene assignment. The source was whole blood, collected in connection with sensitization to the hapten diphenylcyclopropenone (DPC). This TCR was recovered from a woman aged 40 to 50 with alopecia areata. Some clones in this sample may be carry-over from other donors' samples. The bases read TGTGCCACCAGTGACTCCCCAAGGCAGACTAGCACAGATACGCAGTATTTT. It encodes CATSDSPRQTSTDTQYF.